This T cell receptor beta chain was sequenced for a study of early T cells in non-severe SARS-CoV-2 infection. Overall study context: Whole-blood bulk RNA, unsorted, was sequenced, and chains were unpaired. General study findings and limits: Using VDJdb, the matching emphasized anti-spike CD8 responses while missing private and CD4 specificities.

From germline, CDR1 is MNHNY and CDR2 SVGAGI (reference sequence). The CDR3 runs 15 residues. Between the trimmed V and J ends, which lost 6 bases and 3 bases, there was a span of 14 bases. Individually, cDNA molecules had unique molecular identifiers attached to them. Using its own MiXCR run on the 5' RACE reads, TCRdb lists one record per CDR3 protein. The table lists more than 25,000 distinct CDR3 sequences, roughly 5.1% of them singletons. This clonotype was picked up many times. The antigen is undetermined. V is TRBV6-6 and J is TRBJ1-4, with D possibly TRBD1 on 6 matching bases. The source of this sequence is an adult who was a healthcare worker with PCR-confirmed SARS-CoV-2 infection or an uninfected control (not recorded which). The sequenced sample was whole blood. CDR3 DNA sequence: TGTGCCAGCAGAAGTCAGGGGATTCCTAATGAAAAACTGTTTTTT. This translates into CASRSQGIPNEKLFF.